This TCR beta chain was captured by sequencing in a study of identical twins. Study findings and constraints: Zero-insertion analyses might be partly confounded by invariant T cells like MAIT and iNKT. Modelling underestimated the level of out-of-frame TCR alpha sharing observed in monozygotic twins. Out-of-frame alpha sequences common to twins exhibited an excess of low generation probability.

The CDR3 loop spans 16 amino acids. Germline V gives CDR1 MDHEN, CDR2 SYDVKM. V shed 1 base and J 7 bases; nucleotides not matched to a gene: 7. About this clonotype: Antigen specificity is unknown.

Template switching, a step in the protocol, added a universal primer site, and cDNA carried unique molecular identifiers. MiXCR was run by TCRdb on the 5' RACE reads, yielding one entry per CDR3 protein. The data show about 530,000 distinct CDR3 sequences, approximately 14% seen once. This sample was shared with a second study, whose subject was yellow fever vaccine responses in identical twins.

This sequence joins TRBV28 and TRBJ2-1; 10 positions match TRBD2. Sequenced sample: CD4+ T cells sorted from blood. The sequence was obtained from a woman aged 18-29 years in good health. CDR3 protein: CASSLSASGGYNEQFF. DNA of the CDR3: TGTGCCAGCAGTTTATCGGCTAGCGGGGGTTATAATGAGCAGTTCTTC.